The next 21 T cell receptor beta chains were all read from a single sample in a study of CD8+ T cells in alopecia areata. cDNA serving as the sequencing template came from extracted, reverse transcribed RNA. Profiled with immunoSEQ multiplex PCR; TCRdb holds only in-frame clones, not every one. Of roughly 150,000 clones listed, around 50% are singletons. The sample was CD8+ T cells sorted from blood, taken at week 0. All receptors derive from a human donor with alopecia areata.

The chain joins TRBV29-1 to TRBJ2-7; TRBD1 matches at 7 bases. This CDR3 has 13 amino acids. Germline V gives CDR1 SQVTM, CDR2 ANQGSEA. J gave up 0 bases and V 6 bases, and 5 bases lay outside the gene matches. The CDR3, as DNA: TGCAGCGTGGGGACAGTAAGCTCCTACGAGCAGTACTTC. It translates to CSVGTVSSYEQYF.

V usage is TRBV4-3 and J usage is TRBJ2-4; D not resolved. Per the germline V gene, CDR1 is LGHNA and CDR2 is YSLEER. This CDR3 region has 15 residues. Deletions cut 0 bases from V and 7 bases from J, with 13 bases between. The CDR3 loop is CASSQEARAGNIQYF. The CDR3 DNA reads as TGCGCCAGCAGCCAAGAGGCTAGGGCCGGTAACATTCAGTACTTC.

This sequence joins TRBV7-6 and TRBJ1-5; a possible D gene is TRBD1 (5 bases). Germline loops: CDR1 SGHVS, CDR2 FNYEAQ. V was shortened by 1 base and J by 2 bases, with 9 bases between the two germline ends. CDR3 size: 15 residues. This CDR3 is CASSLGTMGNQPQHF. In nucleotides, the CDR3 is TGTGCCAGCAGCTTAGGGACAATGGGCAATCAGCCCCAGCATTTT.

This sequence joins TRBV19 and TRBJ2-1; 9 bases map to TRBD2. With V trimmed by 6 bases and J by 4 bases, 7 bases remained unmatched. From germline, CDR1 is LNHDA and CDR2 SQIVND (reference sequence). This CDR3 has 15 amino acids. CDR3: CASRISGGPYNEQFF. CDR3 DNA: TGTGCCAGTAGGATTAGCGGGGGCCCTTACAATGAGCAGTTCTTC.

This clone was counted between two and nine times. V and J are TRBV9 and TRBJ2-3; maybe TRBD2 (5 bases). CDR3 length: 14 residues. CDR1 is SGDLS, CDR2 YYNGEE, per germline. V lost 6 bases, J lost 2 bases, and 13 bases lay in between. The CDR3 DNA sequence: TGTGCCAGCACTACGGGGAATTACACAGATACGCAGTATTTT. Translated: CASTTGNYTDTQYF.

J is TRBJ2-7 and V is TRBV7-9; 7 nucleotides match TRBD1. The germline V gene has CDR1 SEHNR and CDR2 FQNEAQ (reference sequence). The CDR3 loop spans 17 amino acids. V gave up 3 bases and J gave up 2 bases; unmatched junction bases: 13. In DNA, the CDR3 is TGTGCCAGCAGCTTTGCCCCCAGGGACAGCGATCCCTACGAGCAGTACTTC. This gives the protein CASSFAPRDSDPYEQYF. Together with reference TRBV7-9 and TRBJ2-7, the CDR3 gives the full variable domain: DTGVSQNPRHKITKRGQNVTFRCDPISEHNRLYWYRQTLGQGPEFLTYFQNEAQLEKSRLLSDRFSAERPKGSFSTLEIQRTEQGDSAMYLCASSFAPRDSDPYEQYFGPGTRLTVT.

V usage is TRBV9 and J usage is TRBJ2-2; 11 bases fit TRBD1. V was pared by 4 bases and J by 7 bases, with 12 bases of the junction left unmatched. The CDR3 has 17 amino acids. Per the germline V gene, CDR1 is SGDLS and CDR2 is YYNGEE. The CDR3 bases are TGTGCCAGCAGCCCACCGGCCGGGGACAGGGGGATCGGGGAGCTGTTTTTT. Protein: CASSPPAGDRGIGELFF.

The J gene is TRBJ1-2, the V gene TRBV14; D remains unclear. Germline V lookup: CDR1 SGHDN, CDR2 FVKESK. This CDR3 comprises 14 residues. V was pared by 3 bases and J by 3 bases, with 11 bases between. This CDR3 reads CASSQLDTDYGYTF. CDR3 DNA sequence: TGTGCCAGCAGCCAGCTAGACACTGACTATGGCTACACCTTC.

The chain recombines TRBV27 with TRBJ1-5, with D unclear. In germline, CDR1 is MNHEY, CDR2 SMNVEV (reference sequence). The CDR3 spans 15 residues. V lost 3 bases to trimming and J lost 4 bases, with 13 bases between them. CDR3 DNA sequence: TGTGCCAGCAGTTTGGACCCGGTGGGGAATCAGCCCCAGCATTTT. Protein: CASSLDPVGNQPQHF.

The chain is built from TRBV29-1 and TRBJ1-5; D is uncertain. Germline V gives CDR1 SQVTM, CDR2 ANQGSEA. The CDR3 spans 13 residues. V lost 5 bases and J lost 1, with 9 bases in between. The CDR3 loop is CSVQADSNQPQHF. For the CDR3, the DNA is TGCAGCGTTCAAGCGGACAGCAATCAGCCCCAGCATTTT.

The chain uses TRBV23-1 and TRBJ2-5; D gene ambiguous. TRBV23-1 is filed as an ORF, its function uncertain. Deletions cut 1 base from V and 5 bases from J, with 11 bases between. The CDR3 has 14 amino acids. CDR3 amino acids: CASSQFRPPETQYF. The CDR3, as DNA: TGCGCCAGCAGTCAATTTAGACCCCCGGAGACCCAGTACTTC.

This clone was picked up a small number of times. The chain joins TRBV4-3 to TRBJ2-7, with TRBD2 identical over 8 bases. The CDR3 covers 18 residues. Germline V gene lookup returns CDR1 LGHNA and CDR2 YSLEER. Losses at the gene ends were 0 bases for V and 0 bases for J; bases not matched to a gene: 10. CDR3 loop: CASSQEAREGMNSYEQYF. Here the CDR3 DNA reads TGCGCCAGCAGCCAAGAGGCCCGGGAGGGTATGAACTCCTACGAGCAGTACTTC.

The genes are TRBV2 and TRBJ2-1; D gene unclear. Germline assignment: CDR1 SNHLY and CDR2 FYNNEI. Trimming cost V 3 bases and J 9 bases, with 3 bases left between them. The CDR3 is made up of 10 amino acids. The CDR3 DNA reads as TGTGCCAGCAGTGAGGGTGAGCAGTTCTTC. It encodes CASSEGEQFF.

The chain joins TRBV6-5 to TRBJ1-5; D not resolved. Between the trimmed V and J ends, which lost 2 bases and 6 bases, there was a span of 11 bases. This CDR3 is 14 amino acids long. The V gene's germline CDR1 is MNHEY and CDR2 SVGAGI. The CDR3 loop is CASSYGGSGQPQHF. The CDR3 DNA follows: TGTGCCAGCAGTTACGGTGGGTCAGGTCAGCCCCAGCATTTT.

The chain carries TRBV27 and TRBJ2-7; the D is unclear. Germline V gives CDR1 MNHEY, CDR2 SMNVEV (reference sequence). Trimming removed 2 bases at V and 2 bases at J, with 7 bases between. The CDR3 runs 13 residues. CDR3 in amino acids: CASSLAETYEQYF. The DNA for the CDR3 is TGTGCCAGCAGTTTAGCGGAGACCTACGAGCAGTACTTC.

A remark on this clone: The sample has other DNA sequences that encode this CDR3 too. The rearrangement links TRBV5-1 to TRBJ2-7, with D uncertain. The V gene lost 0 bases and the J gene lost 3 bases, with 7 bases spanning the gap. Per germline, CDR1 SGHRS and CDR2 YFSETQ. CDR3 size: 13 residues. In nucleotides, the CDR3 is TGCGCCAGCAGCTTGGAGCCGGGCTACGAGCAGTACTTC. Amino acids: CASSLEPGYEQYF.

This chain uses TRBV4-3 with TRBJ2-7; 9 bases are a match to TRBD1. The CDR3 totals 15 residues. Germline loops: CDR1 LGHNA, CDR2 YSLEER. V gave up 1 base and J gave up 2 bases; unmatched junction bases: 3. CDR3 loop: CASSQGDRATYEQYF. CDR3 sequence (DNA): TGCGCCAGCAGCCAAGGGGACAGGGCTACCTACGAGCAGTACTTC.

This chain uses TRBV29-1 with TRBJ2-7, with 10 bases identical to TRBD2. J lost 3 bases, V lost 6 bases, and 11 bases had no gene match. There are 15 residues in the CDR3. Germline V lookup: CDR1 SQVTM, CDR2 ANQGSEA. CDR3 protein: CSVAGLAGADYEQYF. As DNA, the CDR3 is TGCAGCGTAGCTGGGCTAGCGGGGGCTGACTACGAGCAGTACTTC.

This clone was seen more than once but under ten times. In DNA form, the CDR3 reads TGCAGCGCTAAGAGCGGGGGGTCGGTGGATGAGCAGTTCTTC. Protein product: CSAKSGGSVDEQFF. J is TRBJ2-1 and V is TRBV29-1, with 9 bases that match TRBD2. Looked up from germline, CDR1 is SQVTM and CDR2 is ANQGSEA. V dropped 7 bases and J dropped 8; count of bases not matched to a gene: 12. The CDR3 totals 14 residues.

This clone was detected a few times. The CDR3 nucleotides are TGCAGCGTTGACCGCGGGGGGCCAGAGACCCAGTACTTC. It codes for CSVDRGGPETQYF. The genes are TRBV29-1 and TRBJ2-5; TRBD2 aligns across 8 bases. V lost 3 bases to trimming and J lost 4 bases; unmatched junction nucleotides: 4. CDR3 length: 13 residues. Germline V lookup: CDR1 SQVTM, CDR2 ANQGSEA.

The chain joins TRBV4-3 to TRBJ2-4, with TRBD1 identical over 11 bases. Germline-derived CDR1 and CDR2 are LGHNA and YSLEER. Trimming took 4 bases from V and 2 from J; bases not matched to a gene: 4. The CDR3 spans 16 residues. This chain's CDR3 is CASSPRDRGSKNIQYF. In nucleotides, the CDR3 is TGCGCCAGCAGCCCCAGGGACAGGGGGTCCAAAAACATTCAGTACTTC.